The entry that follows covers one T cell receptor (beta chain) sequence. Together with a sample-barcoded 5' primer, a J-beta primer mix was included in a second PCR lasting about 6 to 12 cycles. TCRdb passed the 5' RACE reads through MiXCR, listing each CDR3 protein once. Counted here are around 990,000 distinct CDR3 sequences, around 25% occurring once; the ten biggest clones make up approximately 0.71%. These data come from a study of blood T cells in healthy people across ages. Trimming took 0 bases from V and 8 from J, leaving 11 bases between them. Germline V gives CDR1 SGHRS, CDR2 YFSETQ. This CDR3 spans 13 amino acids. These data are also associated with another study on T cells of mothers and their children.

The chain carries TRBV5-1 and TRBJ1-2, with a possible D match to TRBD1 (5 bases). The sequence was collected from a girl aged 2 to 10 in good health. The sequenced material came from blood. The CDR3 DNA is TGCGCCAGCAGCTTGGCGTGGGGCAGCGGCTACACCTTC. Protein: CASSLAWGSGYTF.